These 10 T cell receptor beta chains came from one sample sequenced in a study of cytomegalovirus exposure and HLA in healthy donors. It was with 60 Vbeta and 13 Jbeta primers that the PCR ran. Assay: immunoSEQ multiplex PCR; the TCRdb copy retains only in-frame clones and omits some. The sample shows about 140,000 clones, 70% to 85% of them seen only once. Source material: PBMCs. The receptors shown here come from a woman aged 40 to 55 in good health and CMV-seronegative.

The V call is TRBV28, the J call TRBJ1-2, with TRBD1 matching 7 bases. V was clipped by 9 bases and J by 4 bases; unmatched bases: 8. The CDR3 consists of 13 residues. The germline V gene has CDR1 MDHEN and CDR2 SYDVKM. The CDR3 DNA follows: TGTGCCAGTGGAACAGGGGTAGGCTATGGCTACACCTTC. Translation: CASGTGVGYGYTF.

V is TRBV5-6 and J is TRBJ2-3, with D possibly being TRBD1 (6 bases). CDR3 length: 14 residues. V lost 0 bases to trimming and J lost 6 bases, with 11 bases between them. CDR1 and CDR2 from the germline V gene are SGHDT and YYEEEE. The CDR3 region is CASSLGQGMDTQYF. In DNA form, the CDR3 reads TGTGCCAGCAGCTTGGGCCAGGGGATGGATACGCAGTATTTT.

The DNA for the CDR3 is TGTGCCAGCAGAAGGCTAGTCGTCAGTACGCAGTATTTT. Translated, it gives CASRRLVVSTQYF. The chain recombines TRBV27 with TRBJ2-3; D not certain. The CDR3 runs 13 residues. Germline V gives CDR1 MNHEY, CDR2 SMNVEV (reference sequence). V gave up 6 bases and J gave up 8 bases, with 15 bases separating them.

Points on this clone: One junction end does not reproduce the germline sequence, and a read error may be involved. This sequence joins TRBV19 and TRBJ2-1; D not certain. CDR1 LNHDA and CDR2 SQIVND come from the germline V gene (reference sequence). The CDR3 extends over 17 amino acids. In DNA form, the CDR3 reads TGTGCCAGTAGTCTAAGACGAGGAACCGCCTCCGACAATGAGCAGTTCTTC. It encodes CASSLRRGTASDNEQFF.

The CDR3 protein is CASSFKDRGHYSGNTIYF. DNA of the CDR3: TGTGCCAGCAGTTTTAAGGACAGGGGGCACTACTCTGGAAACACCATATATTTT. The chain combines TRBV28 with TRBJ1-3; TRBD1 matches 11 bases. V lost 3 bases and J lost 0; bases outside the gene matches: 7. Per the germline V gene, CDR1 is MDHEN and CDR2 is SYDVKM. The CDR3 covers 18 residues.

The gene calls are TRBV5-1 and TRBJ2-5; D is perhaps TRBD2 (6 bases). This CDR3 has 15 amino acids. The germline CDR1 and CDR2 sequences are SGHRS and YFSETQ. V was trimmed by 2 bases and J by 2 bases, leaving 13 bases between them. The chain's CDR3 is CASSLGPGLQETQYF. The CDR3 coding sequence is TGCGCCAGCAGCTTAGGACCGGGACTTCAAGAGACCCAGTACTTC.

The chain has TRBV6-5 and TRBJ2-3; D remains unclear. The CDR3 runs 14 residues. The germline gives CDR1 MNHEY, CDR2 SVGAGI. V was shortened by 0 bases and J by 3 bases, with 7 bases between the two germline ends. The CDR3 DNA is TGTGCCAGCAGTTACTCGTCCCTGACAGATACGCAGTATTTT. Its protein product is CASSYSSLTDTQYF.

The sample holds one count of this clone. The same CDR3 can be traced to other DNA sequences in this sample. The rearrangement joins TRBV7-2 to TRBJ2-7, with 7 nucleotides matching TRBD1. Germline trimming cut 0 bases from V and 3 bases from J; bases unmatched to any gene: 2. Looked up from germline, CDR1 is SGHTA and CDR2 is FQGNSA. The CDR3 has 14 amino acids. The CDR3 protein is CASSLARQGYEQYF. The CDR3 nucleotides are TGTGCCAGCAGCTTAGCCAGACAGGGCTACGAGCAGTACTTC.

V and J are TRBV7-8 and TRBJ2-7, with D unclear. V lost 6 bases to trimming and J lost 7 bases, with 13 bases between them. The CDR3 runs 12 residues. From germline, CDR1 is SGHVS and CDR2 FQNEAQ. The CDR3 DNA sequence: TGTGCCAGCAGGCACGACGCGAGGGAGCAGTACTTC. Its translation is CASRHDAREQYF. The whole variable domain, remainder taken from reference TRBV7-8 and TRBJ2-7, is GAGVSQSPRYKVAKRGQDVALRCDPISGHVSLFWYQQALGQGPEFLTYFQNEAQLDKSGLPSDRFFAERPEGSVSTLKIQRTQQEDSAVYLCASRHDAREQYFGPGTRLTVT.

The rearrangement joins TRBV18 to TRBJ2-3; 10 nucleotides line up with TRBD1. The CDR3 runs to 15 residues. J lost 6 bases, V lost 3 bases, and 6 bases had no gene match. CDR1 and CDR2 from the germline V gene are KGHSH and LQKENI. In nucleotides, the CDR3 is TGTGCCAGCTCACCCGTCCCGGGACAGGGGGATACGCAGTATTTT. Translated, it gives CASSPVPGQGDTQYF.